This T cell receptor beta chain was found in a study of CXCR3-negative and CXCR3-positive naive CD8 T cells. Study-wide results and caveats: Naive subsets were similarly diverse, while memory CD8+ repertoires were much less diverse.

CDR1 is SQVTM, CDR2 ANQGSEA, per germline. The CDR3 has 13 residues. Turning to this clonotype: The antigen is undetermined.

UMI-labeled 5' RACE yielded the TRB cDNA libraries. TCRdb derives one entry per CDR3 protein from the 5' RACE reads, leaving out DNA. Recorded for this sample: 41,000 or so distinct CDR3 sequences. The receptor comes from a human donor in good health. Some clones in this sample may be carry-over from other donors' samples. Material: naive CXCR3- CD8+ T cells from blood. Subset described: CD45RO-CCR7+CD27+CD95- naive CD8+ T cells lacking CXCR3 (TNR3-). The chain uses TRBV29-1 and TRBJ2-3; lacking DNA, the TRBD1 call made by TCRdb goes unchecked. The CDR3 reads CSVVGGFTDTQYF.